Following are 25 T cell receptor beta chains from one sample sequenced in a study of blood T cell repertoires in COVID-19 (dated by TCRdb to about 2020). To prepare the library, the immunoSEQ multiplex PCR assay was applied. Not all clones reach the TCRdb copy of this immuneACCESS table, which keeps in-frame sequences only. Checked studies attribute under half of the gap to unresolved V genes and leave the rest unexplained. For this sample the table gives some 100,000 clones, of which roughly nine tenths were detected only once. The top ten clonotypes cover 0.97% of the sample. Sequencing input: peripheral blood. These receptor sequences come from a man in his sixties with acute or convalescent COVID-19.

In regard to this clone: Other DNA sequences in this sample translate to the same CDR3. The chain links TRBV11-3 to TRBJ2-3; D gene ambiguous. Trimming shortened V by 5 bases and J by 1 base, and 10 bases separated the two germline ends. The germline gives CDR1 SGHNT, CDR2 YENEEA. The CDR3 consists of 14 residues. The CDR3 reads CASSPTRGTDTQYF. Here the CDR3 DNA reads TGTGCCAGCAGCCCCACACGGGGCACAGATACGCAGTATTTT.

This chain links TRBV6-5 with TRBJ2-5, with a possible D match to TRBD1 (6 bases). The germline gives CDR1 MNHEY, CDR2 SVGAGI. V was pared by 6 bases and J by 5 bases, with 13 bases between. This CDR3 region has 13 residues. This CDR3 reads CASRRNRDETQYF. The CDR3 nucleotides read TGTGCCAGCAGACGAAACAGGGATGAGACCCAGTACTTC.

The sample holds a few counts of this clone. The rearrangement uses TRBV10-2 and TRBJ1-6; D is perhaps TRBD1 (5 bases). CDR3 length: 16 residues. With 6 bases removed from V and 0 bases from J, the gap between germline ends came to 12 bases. Germline CDR1 WSHSY, CDR2 SAAADI. This chain's CDR3 is CASRVSGNSYNSPLHF. The DNA for the CDR3 is TGCGCCAGCAGAGTATCAGGGAACTCCTATAATTCACCCCTCCACTTT.

This clone was counted only a few times. The genes are TRBV30 and TRBJ2-3; D is perhaps TRBD1 (6 bases). Trimming removed 2 bases at V and 6 bases at J, with 9 bases between. Germline V lookup: CDR1 GTSNPN, CDR2 SVGIG (reference sequence). The CDR3 runs 12 residues. Here the CDR3 reads CAWSRTGDTQYF. The CDR3, as DNA: TGTGCCTGGAGTCGAACAGGGGATACGCAGTATTTT.

V gene TRBV7-8 combines with J gene TRBJ2-1; TRBD2 agrees at 8 bases. V dropped 5 bases and J dropped 4; count of bases not matched to a gene: 10. The CDR3 contains 16 residues. Looked up from germline, CDR1 is SGHVS and CDR2 is FQNEAQ. CDR3 residues: CASSLLAGGMYNEQFF. The CDR3 nucleotides read TGTGCCAGCAGCCTTCTAGCGGGCGGGATGTACAATGAGCAGTTCTTC.

The chain's CDR3 is CASSSTGVNTEAFF. CDR3 coding DNA: TGCGCCAGCAGCTCCACAGGGGTTAACACTGAAGCTTTCTTT. This rearrangement joins TRBV5-1 to TRBJ1-1, with 7 nucleotides matching TRBD1. The V gene's germline CDR1 is SGHRS and CDR2 YFSETQ. The CDR3 is 14 amino acids. The junction had 4 bases not matched to a gene; V was cut back by 3 bases and J by 2 bases.

The chain is built from TRBV5-1 and TRBJ2-1; 8 bases match TRBD1. Trimming removed 0 bases from V and 7 bases from J; junction bases left unmatched: 3. Germline V gene sequence: CDR1 SGHRS, CDR2 YFSETQ. The CDR3 consists of 14 residues. The CDR3 DNA sequence: TGCGCCAGCAGCTTGGGACAGGGGTTTAATGAGCAGTTCTTC. Translated: CASSLGQGFNEQFF.

The chain carries TRBV11-2 and TRBJ2-7; D remains unclear. V gave up 5 bases and J gave up 3 bases, with 8 bases separating them. The CDR3 length is 12 residues. CDR1 SGHAT and CDR2 FQNNGV come from the germline V gene. Written as DNA, the CDR3 is TGTGCCAGCAGCCCCGTAAACTACGAGCAGTACTTC. The encoded protein is CASSPVNYEQYF.

This chain links TRBV9 with TRBJ2-7; TRBD1 matches at 8 bases. This CDR3 spans 13 amino acids. CDR1 is SGDLS and CDR2 is YYNGEE in the germline V gene. The V segment lost 5 bases and the J segment 4 bases; nucleotides outside the gene matches: 5. The chain's CDR3 is CASRQGAAYEQYV. The CDR3 DNA sequence: TGTGCCAGCAGGCAGGGGGCGGCTTACGAGCAGTACGTC.

CDR3: CASSQRPGLLGDTQYF. CDR3 nucleotide sequence: TGTGCCAGCAGCCAACGCCCGGGACTCCTCGGAGATACGCAGTATTTT. The chain recombines TRBV11-2 with TRBJ2-3; a weak D match, TRBD2 (6 bases). Germline V gene data show CDR1 as SGHAT and CDR2 as FQNNGV. Between the trimmed V and J ends, which lost 5 bases and 5 bases, there was a span of 20 bases. The CDR3 has 16 residues.

The V and J genes are TRBV4-1 and TRBJ2-3, with a possible D match to TRBD1 (8 bases). Germline V lookup: CDR1 MGHRA, CDR2 YSYEKL. The germline V and J ends were trimmed by 1 base and 9 bases, with 17 bases remaining between them. The CDR3 is 15 amino acids. The CDR3 spells CASSQGHTQGGTQYF. DNA for the CDR3: TGCGCCAGCAGCCAAGGCCACACACAGGGGGGGACGCAGTATTTT.

The chain is built from TRBV28 and TRBJ1-1, with unresolved D. V was clipped by 8 bases and J by 1 base, with 14 bases between them. The germline V gene encodes CDR1 MDHEN and CDR2 SYDVKM. The CDR3 length is 14 residues. The CDR3 is CASCLSRGNTEAFF. The CDR3 DNA reads TGTGCCAGCTGCCTTAGCCGAGGGAACACTGAAGCTTTCTTT.

The DNA for the CDR3 is TGTGCCATCAGTGAGTCCTTGCGGGACAGGGGACTCGAGCAGTACTTC. Protein: CAISESLRDRGLEQYF. The chain carries TRBV10-3 and TRBJ2-7, with TRBD1 matching over 10 bases. Trimming took 0 bases from V and 6 from J; bases not matched to a gene: 8. The CDR3 contains 16 residues. The germline gives CDR1 ENHRY, CDR2 SYGVKD.

V gene TRBV14 combines with J gene TRBJ1-4; a possible D gene is TRBD1 (6 bases). CDR3 length: 15 residues. V gave up 4 bases and J gave up 3 bases, with 12 bases separating them. Germline loops: CDR1 SGHDN, CDR2 FVKESK. The CDR3 sequence is CASSRWKGANEKLFF. CDR3 nucleotides: TGTGCCAGCAGCCGGTGGAAGGGGGCTAATGAAAAACTGTTTTTT.

The chain couples TRBV11-2 to TRBJ2-7; 8 bases match TRBD1. Unmatched junction bases numbered 4, after V lost 3 bases and J lost 0 bases. This CDR3 region has 15 residues. Germline V gene data show CDR1 as SGHAT and CDR2 as FQNNGV. The CDR3 bases are TGTGCCAGCAGCTTTGGGGACAGGTCCTCCTACGAGCAGTACTTC. Translation: CASSFGDRSSYEQYF.

The chain uses TRBV28 and TRBJ2-2, with 16 bases identical to TRBD2. CDR1 is MDHEN, CDR2 SYDVKM, per germline. The CDR3 contains 19 residues. Trimming at V came to 8 bases and at J to 4 bases, leaving 13 bases not matched to a gene. CDR3 in DNA: TGTGCCAGCCGCTTCTCAGGGACTAGCGGGAGGGCGGGCACCGGGGAGCTGTTTTTT. Encoded protein: CASRFSGTSGRAGTGELFF. The full variable domain, its missing parts supplied by reference TRBV28 and TRBJ2-2, is DVKVTQSSRYLVKRTGEKVFLECVQDMDHENMFWYRQDPGLGLRLIYFSYDVKMKEKGDIPEGYSVSREKKERFSLILESASTNQTSMYLCASRFSGTSGRAGTGELFFGEGSRLTVL.

V and J are TRBV5-4 and TRBJ1-1, with D possibly being TRBD1 (6 bases). CDR1 and CDR2 from the germline V gene are SGHNT and YYREEE (reference sequence). The CDR3 extends over 15 amino acids. V was pared by 2 bases and J by 2 bases, with 13 bases between. In nucleotides, the CDR3 is TGTGCCAGCAGCTTAAAACAGGGATATAACACTGAAGCTTTCTTT. Translating it yields CASSLKQGYNTEAFF.

The chain combines TRBV7-9 with TRBJ2-1; 10 bases are a match to TRBD2. V was clipped by 5 bases and J by 9 bases; unmatched bases: 7. CDR1 SEHNR and CDR2 FQNEAQ come from the germline V gene (reference sequence). The CDR3 is 14 residues long. CDR3 sequence: CASSGGLAVSEQFF. DNA for the CDR3: TGTGCCAGCAGCGGCGGACTAGCGGTTTCTGAGCAGTTCTTC.

The chain combines TRBV19 with TRBJ1-5, with a tentative D call TRBD1 (5 bases). The CDR3 is 16 amino acids. Germline V lookup: CDR1 LNHDA, CDR2 SQIVND (reference sequence). V was clipped by 6 bases and J by 6 bases, with 21 bases between them. The CDR3 DNA follows: TGTGCCAGTAGCCTCCGCGGGGGTCCCGGTAGTCAGCCCCAGCATTTT. It specifies CASSLRGGPGSQPQHF. Together with reference TRBV19 and TRBJ1-5, the CDR3 gives the full variable domain: DGGITQSPKYLFRKEGQNVTLSCEQNLNHDAMYWYRQDPGQGLRLIYYSQIVNDFQKGDIAEGYSVSREKKESFPLTVTSAQKNPTAFYLCASSLRGGPGSQPQHFGDGTRLSIL.

The J gene is TRBJ2-1, the V gene TRBV24-1; 12 bases match TRBD2. V shed 3 bases and J 9 bases; nucleotides not matched to a gene: 5. CDR3 length equals 15 residues. Germline CDR1 and CDR2: KGHDR and SFDVKD. The chain's CDR3 is CATSDRLAGEVEQFF. The CDR3 DNA is TGTGCCACCAGTGATCGACTAGCGGGAGAAGTTGAGCAGTTCTTC.

CDR3: CAISEAENYGYTF. The CDR3 bases are TGTGCCATCAGTGAAGCGGAGAACTATGGCTACACCTTC. The J gene is TRBJ1-2, the V gene TRBV10-3, with unresolved D. This CDR3 spans 13 amino acids. Germline CDR1 ENHRY, CDR2 SYGVKD. With 3 bases removed from V and 2 bases from J, the gap between germline ends came to 7 bases.

A remark on this clone: Mismatch with germline at one junction end may stem from a read error. V and J are TRBV2 and TRBJ1-2; D may be TRBD1 (6 bases). Germline V gene sequence: CDR1 SNHLY, CDR2 FYNNEI. This CDR3 is 12 amino acids long. The CDR3 DNA sequence: TGTGCCAGCAGTACCCCCGGGACATTTTTATCCTTC. Protein sequence: CASSTPGTFLSF.

The V and J genes are TRBV13 and TRBJ2-1, with 9 bases matching TRBD1. Germline V gene sequence: CDR1 PRHDT, CDR2 FYEKMQ (reference sequence). Trimming at V came to 3 bases and at J to 4 bases, leaving 10 bases not matched to a gene. The length of the CDR3 is 17 residues. Here the CDR3 DNA reads TGTGCCAGCAGCTTCTCTCGCGGGACAGGGTGGTACAATGAGCAGTTCTTC. Translation gives CASSFSRGTGWYNEQFF.

A note on this clone: Other DNA sequences of this sample code for an identical CDR3. The CDR3 spells CASSGRRGTEAFF. For the CDR3, the DNA is TGTGCCAGTAGTGGGAGGAGGGGAACTGAAGCTTTCTTT. The gene calls are TRBV19 and TRBJ1-1; tentative D call: TRBD1 (5 bases). CDR3 length: 13 residues. V shed 5 bases and J shed 5 bases, with 12 bases lying between them. From germline, CDR1 is LNHDA and CDR2 SQIVND (reference sequence).

The chain has TRBV6-1 and TRBJ1-5; maybe TRBD1 (5 bases). Looked up from germline, CDR1 is MNHNS and CDR2 is SASEGT. This CDR3 spans 17 amino acids. V was trimmed by 2 bases and J by 9 bases, leaving 23 bases between them. The CDR3, as DNA: TGTGCCAGCAGTGAAAGGGGAGGGACCGCGGTCCATCGGCCCCAGCATTTT. This gives the protein CASSERGGTAVHRPQHF.